This T cell receptor beta chain is from a study of blood T cell repertoires in COVID-19. Looking at the study overall: Samples representing acute and convalescent COVID-19 were sourced from the United States, Italy and Spain. Sources were T cells, B-cell-depleted T cells, or PBMCs; the material itself was cDNA or gDNA.

V lost 6 bases, J lost 3 bases, and 9 bases stayed unmatched. This CDR3 is 15 amino acids long. Germline CDR1 reads SNHLY; CDR2 reads FYNNEI. The assay was immunoSEQ multiplex PCR, and TCRdb's table has in-frame clones only and misses some. The table includes under 200,000 clones, roughly four fifths detected once. This clone has a single count. The source material was peripheral blood. The sequence was collected from an elderly woman with acute or convalescent COVID-19. This chain links TRBV2 with TRBJ1-1, with 8 bases lining up with TRBD1. The CDR3 sequence: CASRTGGVRYTEAFF. DNA of the CDR3: TGTGCCAGCAGAACAGGGGGTGTTAGGTACACTGAAGCTTTCTTT.